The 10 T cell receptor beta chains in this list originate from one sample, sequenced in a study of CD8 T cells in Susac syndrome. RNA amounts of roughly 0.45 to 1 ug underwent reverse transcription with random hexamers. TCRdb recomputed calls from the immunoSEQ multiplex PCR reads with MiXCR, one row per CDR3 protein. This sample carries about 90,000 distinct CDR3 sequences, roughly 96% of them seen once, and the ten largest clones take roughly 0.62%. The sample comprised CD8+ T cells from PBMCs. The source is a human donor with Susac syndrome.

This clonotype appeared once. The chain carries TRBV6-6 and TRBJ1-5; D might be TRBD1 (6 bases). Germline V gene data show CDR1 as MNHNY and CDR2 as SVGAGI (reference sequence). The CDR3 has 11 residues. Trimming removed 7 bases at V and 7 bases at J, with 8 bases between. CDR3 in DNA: TGTGCCAGCACCGGGGGCCAGCCCCAGCATTTT. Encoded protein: CASTGGQPQHF.

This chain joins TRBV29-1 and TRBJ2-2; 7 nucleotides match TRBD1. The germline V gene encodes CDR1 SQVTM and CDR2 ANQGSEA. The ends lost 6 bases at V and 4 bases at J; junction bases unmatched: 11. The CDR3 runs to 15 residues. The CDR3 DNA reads TGCAGCGTCGAAACAAGGGACAGTGGCACCGGGGAGCTGTTTTTT. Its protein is CSVETRDSGTGELFF.

CDR3: CASSGPQGVQPQHF. The CDR3 DNA is TGTGCCAGCAGTGGCCCACAGGGTGTTCAGCCCCAGCATTTT. The chain has TRBV2 and TRBJ1-5, with a tentative D call TRBD1 (6 bases). V lost 4 bases and J lost 6, with 13 bases in between. The CDR3 runs 14 residues. Germline V CDR1 and CDR2: SNHLY, FYNNEI.

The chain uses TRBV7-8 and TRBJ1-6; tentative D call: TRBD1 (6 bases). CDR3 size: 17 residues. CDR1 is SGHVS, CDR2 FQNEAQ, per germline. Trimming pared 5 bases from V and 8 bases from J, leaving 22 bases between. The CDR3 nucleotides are TGTGCCAGCAGCGCGTCCCCAAAGACAGGATTCTATTCACCCCTCCACTTT. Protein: CASSASPKTGFYSPLHF.

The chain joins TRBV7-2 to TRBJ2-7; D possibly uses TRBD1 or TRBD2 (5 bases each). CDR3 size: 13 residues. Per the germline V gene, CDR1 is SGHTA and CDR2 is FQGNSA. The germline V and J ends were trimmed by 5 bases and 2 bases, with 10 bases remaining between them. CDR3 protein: CASSRRGPYEQYF. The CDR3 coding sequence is TGTGCCAGCAGCCGAAGGGGACCCTACGAGCAGTACTTC.

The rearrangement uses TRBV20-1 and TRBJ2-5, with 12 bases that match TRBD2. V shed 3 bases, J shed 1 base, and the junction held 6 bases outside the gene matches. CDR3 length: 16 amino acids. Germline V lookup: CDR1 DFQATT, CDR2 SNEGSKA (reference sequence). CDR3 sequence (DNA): TGCAGTGCTAGTATGACTAGCGGGGGCCTCCAAGAGACCCAGTACTTC. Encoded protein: CSASMTSGGLQETQYF.

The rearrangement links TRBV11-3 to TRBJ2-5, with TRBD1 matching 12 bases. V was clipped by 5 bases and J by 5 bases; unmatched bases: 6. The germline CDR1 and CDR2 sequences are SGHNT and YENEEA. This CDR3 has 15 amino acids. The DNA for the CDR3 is TGTGCCAGCAGCCTCCGGGACAGGGGGCTGGAGACCCAGTACTTC. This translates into CASSLRDRGLETQYF.

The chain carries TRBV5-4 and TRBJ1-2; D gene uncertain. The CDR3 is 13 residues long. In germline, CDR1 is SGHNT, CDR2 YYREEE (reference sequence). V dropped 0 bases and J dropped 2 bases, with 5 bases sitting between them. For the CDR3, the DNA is TGTGCCAGCAGCTTGGAACGGAACTATGGCTACACCTTC. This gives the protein CASSLERNYGYTF. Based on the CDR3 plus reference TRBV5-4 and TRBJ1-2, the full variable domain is ETGVTQSPTHLIKTRGQQVTLRCSSQSGHNTVSWYQQALGQGPQFIFQYYREEENGRGNFPPRFSGLQFPNYSSELNVNALELDDSALYLCASSLERNYGYTFGSGTRLTVV.

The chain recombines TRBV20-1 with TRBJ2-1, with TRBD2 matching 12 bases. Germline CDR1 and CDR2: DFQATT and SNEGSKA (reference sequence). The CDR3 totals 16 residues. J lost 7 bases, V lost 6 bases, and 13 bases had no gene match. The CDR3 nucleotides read TGCAGTGCGCACATCCTAGCGGGGGGGCCGGGTAATGAGCAGTTCTTC. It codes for CSAHILAGGPGNEQFF.

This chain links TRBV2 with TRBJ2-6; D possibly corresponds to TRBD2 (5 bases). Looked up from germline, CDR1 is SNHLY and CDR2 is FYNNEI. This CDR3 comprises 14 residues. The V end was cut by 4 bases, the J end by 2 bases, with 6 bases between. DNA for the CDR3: TGTGCCAGCAGTGGAGGGCCTGGGGCCAACGTCCTGACTTTC. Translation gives CASSGGPGANVLTF.